This TCR beta chain was sequenced in a study of control samples from healthy donors and cancer patients. Using immunoSEQ multiplex PCR, the repertoire was profiled, and TCRdb retains in-frame clones only, with some absent. The repertoire holds 50,000 or so clones, 86% seen once, with 2.8% in the top ten. V lost 1 base and J 0 bases, leaving 13 bases between the germline ends. The CDR3 length is 17 residues. Germline V lookup: CDR1 LGHDT, CDR2 YNNKEL (reference sequence). The chain is built from TRBV3-1 (or the pseudogene TRBV3-2) and TRBJ1-3; D is ambiguous. The sequenced material came from PBMCs. This receptor was obtained from a woman aged 50 to 65 with lung cancer. The CDR3 region is CASSQGASLISGNTIYF. The CDR3 coding sequence is TGTGCCAGCAGCCAAGGTGCCAGTCTTATCTCTGGAAACACCATATATTTT.